This T cell receptor (beta chain) was captured by sequencing in a study of OX40 agonist ivuxolimab in advanced cancers. Study-wide context: Patients were treated with intravenous ivuxolimab, dosed at 0.01 to 10 mg/kg and infused every 2 weeks. General study results and limits: The mean number of expanded clones was higher in CD8+ T cells than in CD4+.

J lost 8 bases, V lost 8 bases, and 11 bases had no gene match. The CDR3 runs 13 residues. CDR1 and CDR2 (germline): SQVTM, ANQGSEA. As concerns this clone: Its target is not known.

The method was immunoSEQ multiplex PCR; TCRdb's version includes in-frame clones alone and lacks a portion of them. This table holds around 25,000 clones, about 88% found once. Here the sequenced sample was CD4+ or CD8+ T cells sorted from blood, taken in a trial of the OX40 agonist ivuxolimab. The genes are TRBV29-1 and TRBJ1-2, with TRBD1 identical over 10 bases. The origin of this receptor is an adult with an advanced solid tumor such as melanoma, head and neck, liver or kidney cancer. This CDR3 is CSTPDRGFGGYTF. CDR3 bases: TGCAGCACGCCGGACAGGGGGTTCGGGGGCTACACCTTC.